Following are 22 T cell receptor beta chains from one sample sequenced in a study of T cells after yellow fever vaccination. TCRdb reprocessed the 5' RACE reads via MiXCR and lists one record per CDR3 protein. Here the sample spans 250,000 or so distinct CDR3 sequences, about 7% being singletons. Sequenced here: CD4+ T cells sorted from PBMCs, sampled 15 days after the yellow fever booster vaccination. The receptors were gathered from a young man who received the YFV17D yellow fever vaccine.

This clonotype was found many times. This chain uses TRBV27 with TRBJ2-2; D call uncertain. The CDR3 spans 13 residues. Germline lookup yields CDR1 MNHEY and CDR2 SMNVEV (reference sequence). The ends were cut back, 2 bases at V and 7 bases at J, with 8 bases in the middle. The CDR3 reads CASSLARGGELFF. In nucleotides, the CDR3 is TGTGCCAGCAGTTTAGCCCGTGGCGGGGAGCTGTTTTTT.

This clonotype was observed at least ten times. The CDR3 protein is CASSPTGLAGELFF. The CDR3 DNA reads as TGTGCCAGCAGTCCCACCGGATTAGCCGGGGAGCTGTTTTTT. The chain recombines TRBV6-5 with TRBJ2-2; unclear D gene. V dropped 5 bases and J dropped 6 bases, with 13 bases sitting between them. Per germline, CDR1 MNHEY and CDR2 SVGAGI. This CDR3 spans 14 amino acids.

This clonotype was seen a few times. J is TRBJ2-1 and V is TRBV5-1, with D possibly being TRBD2 (6 bases). V was cut by 5 bases and J by 3 bases, with 9 bases left in between. The CDR3 is 13 residues long. CDR1 SGHRS and CDR2 YFSETQ come from the germline V gene. This CDR3 is CASREGFYNEQFF. CDR3 bases: TGCGCCAGCAGGGAGGGATTCTACAATGAGCAGTTCTTC.

This clonotype was seen more than once but under ten times. The chain recombines TRBV11-2 with TRBJ2-7, with unresolved D. CDR1 is SGHAT and CDR2 is FQNNGV in the germline V gene. Trimming left V 5 bases short and J 3 bases short, with 8 bases between. This CDR3 has 12 amino acids. The CDR3 region has the DNA TGTGCCAGCAGCCGGGTCCTCTACGAGCAGTACTTC. Its translation is CASSRVLYEQYF.

The sample holds a few counts of this clonotype. The chain has TRBV7-3 and TRBJ2-1, with D perhaps TRBD2 (6 bases). V dropped 2 bases and J dropped 4 bases, with 12 bases sitting between them. The CDR3 spans 15 residues. Germline CDR1 is SGHTA and CDR2 is FQGTGA. CDR3 sequence reads: CASSLGGNTYNEQFF. CDR3 in DNA: TGTGCCAGCAGCTTAGGCGGGAATACATACAATGAGCAGTTCTTC.

This clonotype was detected a few times. This chain uses TRBV20-1 with TRBJ1-5; D remains unclear. Germline-derived CDR1 and CDR2 are DFQATT and SNEGSKA (reference sequence). V was cut by 4 bases and J by 6 bases, with 19 bases left in between. The CDR3 is made up of 15 amino acids. The CDR3 DNA is TGCAGTGCTACTCGGCCGGGCCTCCCGGCTCAGCCCCAGCATTTT. Residues: CSATRPGLPAQPQHF.

The chain is built from TRBV6-1 and TRBJ2-3; D gene unclear. Germline-derived CDR1 and CDR2 are MNHNS and SASEGT. V was pared by 7 bases and J by 5 bases, with 13 bases between. CDR3 size: 13 residues. CDR3 sequence: CASTTPVGDTQYF. CDR3 DNA: TGTGCCAGCACCACCCCTGTGGGAGATACGCAGTATTTT.

A few counts support this clonotype. This chain connects TRBV5-1 to TRBJ2-3; 7 nucleotides line up with TRBD2. This CDR3 spans 16 amino acids. V shed 0 bases and J 2 bases; nucleotides not matched to a gene: 6. Germline loops: CDR1 SGHRS, CDR2 YFSETQ. The CDR3 region has the DNA TGCGCCAGCAGCTTGGGGTTAACTAGCGACACAGATACGCAGTATTTT. As protein: CASSLGLTSDTDTQYF.

This rearrangement joins TRBV6-2 or TRBV6-3 to TRBJ2-7; 7 bases line up with TRBD2. There are 14 residues in the CDR3. Trimming took 6 bases from V and 0 from J; bases not matched to a gene: 5. Germline loops: CDR1 MNHEY, CDR2 SVGEGT. The CDR3 loop reads CASRQTSLSYEQYF. CDR3 nucleotides: TGTGCCAGCAGACAGACTAGCCTCTCCTACGAGCAGTACTTC.

The chain couples TRBV3-1 to TRBJ2-3; 11 bases agree with TRBD2. Trimming took 1 base from V and 6 from J; bases not matched to a gene: 6. The CDR3 loop spans 16 amino acids. CDR1 is LGHDT, CDR2 YNNKEL, per germline (reference sequence). The CDR3 here is CASSQGLAGLRDTQYF. The CDR3 DNA reads as TGTGCCAGCAGCCAAGGACTAGCGGGGCTCAGGGATACGCAGTATTTT.

This clonotype was found a few times. The V gene is TRBV12-3 or TRBV12-4, the J gene TRBJ2-7; D is perhaps TRBD2 (5 bases). V was pared by 3 bases and J by 6 bases, with 9 bases between. The CDR3 extends over 12 amino acids. The CDR3 sequence is CASSFTSGEQYF. The DNA for the CDR3 is TGTGCCAGCAGTTTTACCAGCGGCGAGCAGTACTTC.

This clonotype was seen a handful of times. The chain carries TRBV4-3 and TRBJ1-3; D possibly corresponds to TRBD1 (5 bases). V lost 0 bases, J lost 3 bases, and 15 bases lay in between. The germline gives CDR1 LGHNA, CDR2 YSLEER. This CDR3 contains 17 residues. The CDR3 reads CASSQESTGTIGNTIYF. The CDR3 region has the DNA TGCGCCAGCAGCCAAGAATCGACCGGGACGATTGGAAACACCATATATTTT.

The chain combines TRBV20-1 with TRBJ2-3; 13 bases align to TRBD2. Looked up from germline, CDR1 is DFQATT and CDR2 is SNEGSKA (reference sequence). J was trimmed by 4 bases and V by 6 bases; bases with no gene match: 16. The CDR3 totals 18 residues. The CDR3 sequence: CSASLIRTSGSRPDTQYF. Here the CDR3 DNA reads TGCAGTGCCTCACTCATAAGGACTAGCGGGAGTCGGCCAGATACGCAGTATTTT.

The gene calls are TRBV19 and TRBJ2-3; the match to TRBD2 covers 12 bases. The junction had 13 bases not matched to a gene; V was cut back by 9 bases and J by 3 bases. The CDR3 extends over 17 amino acids. Germline V gene data show CDR1 as LNHDA and CDR2 as SQIVND (reference sequence). This chain's CDR3 is CASHTSGRLLYTDTQYF. In nucleotides, the CDR3 is TGTGCCAGCCACACTAGCGGGAGGTTGCTTTATACAGATACGCAGTATTTT. Filled out from reference TRBV19 and TRBJ2-3, the complete variable domain reads DGGITQSPKYLFRKEGQNVTLSCEQNLNHDAMYWYRQDPGQGLRLIYYSQIVNDFQKGDIAEGYSVSREKKESFPLTVTSAQKNPTAFYLCASHTSGRLLYTDTQYFGPGTRLTVL.

J is TRBJ2-4 and V is TRBV10-3, with D hard to call. This CDR3 region has 15 residues. Germline CDR1 reads ENHRY; CDR2 reads SYGVKD. With 0 bases removed from V and 2 bases from J, the gap between germline ends came to 8 bases. The CDR3 DNA reads TGTGCCATCAGTGAGTCGACGGAGACCAAAAACATTCAGTACTTC. This gives the protein CAISESTETKNIQYF.

This clonotype was detected only a few times. The chain recombines TRBV2 with TRBJ2-3, with 7 positions matching TRBD1. CDR1 SNHLY and CDR2 FYNNEI come from the germline V gene. The CDR3 has 16 amino acids. V was pared by 2 bases and J by 3 bases, with 8 bases of the junction left unmatched. The CDR3: CASSEQGVRGTDTQYF. DNA of the CDR3: TGTGCCAGCAGTGAACAGGGGGTCAGAGGGACAGATACGCAGTATTTT.

This clonotype was detected a few times. J is TRBJ2-7 and V is TRBV11-2, with D possibly matching TRBD1 (6 bases). The CDR3 is 14 residues long. Germline-derived CDR1 and CDR2 are SGHAT and FQNNGV. The V end lost 5 bases, the J end lost 3 bases, and 14 bases lay between the germline ends. CDR3 nucleotides: TGTGCCAGCAGCATCCAGGGGCTCCTCTACGAGCAGTACTTC. Translated, it gives CASSIQGLLYEQYF.

This clonotype was detected only a few times. This chain uses TRBV7-8 with TRBJ1-5; D is uncertain. This CDR3 has 15 amino acids. Trimming removed 2 bases at V and 1 base at J, with 9 bases between. Germline lookup yields CDR1 SGHVS and CDR2 FQNEAQ. The CDR3 DNA is TGTGCCAGCAGCTTATCAGAGGCCAGCAATCAGCCCCAGCATTTT. This sequence encodes CASSLSEASNQPQHF. Full variable domain (remainder filled in from reference TRBV7-8 and TRBJ1-5): GAGVSQSPRYKVAKRGQDVALRCDPISGHVSLFWYQQALGQGPEFLTYFQNEAQLDKSGLPSDRFFAERPEGSVSTLKIQRTQQEDSAVYLCASSLSEASNQPQHFGDGTRLSIL.

The chain has TRBV7-3 and TRBJ2-1, with D perhaps TRBD1 (6 bases). The V end lost 5 bases, the J end lost 8 bases, and 13 bases lay between the germline ends. The CDR3 totals 13 residues. The germline gives CDR1 SGHTA, CDR2 FQGTGA. The CDR3 nucleotides are TGTGCCAGCAGCCAAGGGGGTCCGGATGAGCAGTTCTTC. Encoded protein: CASSQGGPDEQFF.

This clonotype was detected many times. The rearrangement uses TRBV27 and TRBJ2-2; 9 bases fit TRBD2. J gave up 6 bases and V 7 bases, and 9 bases lay outside the gene matches. CDR3 length: 15 residues. Germline CDR1 MNHEY, CDR2 SMNVEV (reference sequence). CDR3 DNA: TGTGCCAGCAAGACTAGCGGACCTAATCCCGGGGAGCTGTTTTTT. Amino acids: CASKTSGPNPGELFF.

The table lists this clonotype with many counts. This chain joins TRBV11-1 and TRBJ2-1; D possibly corresponds to TRBD2 (6 bases). This CDR3 has 18 residues. Germline values: CDR1 SGHAT, CDR2 FQDESV (reference sequence). Trimming left V 8 bases short and J 0 bases short, with 23 bases between. The CDR3 nucleotides read TGTGCCAGCGGCCCGTATAAGGGAGGCCGATCCTCCTACAATGAGCAGTTCTTC. Its protein is CASGPYKGGRSSYNEQFF.

This clonotype was detected a few times. The rearrangement joins TRBV5-1 to TRBJ2-1; 9 bases map to TRBD1. CDR3 length: 15 residues. Germline CDR1 and CDR2: SGHRS and YFSETQ. Unmatched junction bases numbered 7, after V lost 4 bases and J lost 5 bases. DNA for the CDR3: TGCGCCAGCAGCACCGGACAGGGGTCCCACAATGAGCAGTTCTTC. Encoded protein: CASSTGQGSHNEQFF.